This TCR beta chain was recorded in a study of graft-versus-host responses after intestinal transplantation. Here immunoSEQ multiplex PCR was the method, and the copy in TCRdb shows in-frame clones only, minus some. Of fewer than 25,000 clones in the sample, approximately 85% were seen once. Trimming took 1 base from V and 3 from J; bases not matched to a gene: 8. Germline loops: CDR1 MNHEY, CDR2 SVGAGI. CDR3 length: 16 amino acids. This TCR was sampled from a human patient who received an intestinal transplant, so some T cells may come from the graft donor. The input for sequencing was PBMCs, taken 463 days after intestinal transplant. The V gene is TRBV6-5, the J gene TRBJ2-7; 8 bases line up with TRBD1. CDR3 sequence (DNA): TGTGCCAGCAGTTACTTCCGAGGGACAGGACTCTACGAGCAGTACTTC. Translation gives CASSYFRGTGLYEQYF.